The 25 T cell receptor beta chains listed next were all sequenced from one sample in a study of Graves' ophthalmopathy and Graves' hyperthyroidism. CDR3 regions of TCR beta were amplified from RNA transcripts. First-round RT-PCR relied on HTBI primers, and a second-round multiplex PCR came next. In TCRdb, the multiplex PCR reads were re-called with MiXCR into one record per CDR3 protein. The profile covers 200,000 to 250,000 distinct CDR3 sequences, with 20% to 25% appearing a single time and roughly 39% taken by the ten largest. Specimen: peripheral blood. Receptors were obtained from a woman aged 45-59 years with Graves' ophthalmopathy.

The chain uses TRBV6-5 and TRBJ1-1; D uncertain. The CDR3 extends over 12 amino acids. Germline CDR1 and CDR2: MNHEY and SVGAGI. With 5 bases removed from V and 5 bases from J, the gap between germline ends came to 9 bases. The CDR3 DNA reads as TGTGCCAGCAGTCCCCGAATAACTGAAGCTTTCTTT. Amino acids: CASSPRITEAFF.

This clonotype was observed many times. The conserved closing phenylalanine or tryptophan is absent in this CDR3, likely reflecting a read error. V gene TRBV2 combines with J gene TRBJ1-1, with D possibly TRBD1 on 6 matching bases. Trimming stripped 2 bases from V and 1 base from J, with 11 bases between. The length of the CDR3 is 15 residues. CDR1 is SNHLY and CDR2 is FYNNEI in the germline V gene. CDR3 amino acids: CASSETGQTNTEAFL. DNA of the CDR3: TGTGCCAGCAGTGAAACAGGGCAGACGAACACTGAAGCTTTCCTT.

There are many counts of this clonotype. This chain links TRBV29-1 with TRBJ2-5, with D perhaps TRBD2 (7 bases). CDR3 length equals 16 residues. Per germline, CDR1 SQVTM and CDR2 ANQGSEA. Trimming stripped 2 bases from V and 5 bases from J, with 21 bases between. The CDR3 loop reads CSVEFPRGGAGETQYF. In nucleotides, the CDR3 is TGCAGCGTTGAATTCCCTAGGGGGGGGGCAGGGGAGACCCAGTACTTC.

Many counts were recorded for this clonotype. The rearrangement uses TRBV6-1 and TRBJ2-7; D unresolved. Trimming left V 8 bases short and J 3 bases short, with 14 bases between. CDR1 and CDR2 from the germline V gene are MNHNS and SASEGT. This CDR3 spans 13 amino acids. This CDR3 is CASRRSGVYEQYF. As DNA, the CDR3 is TGTGCCAGCCGACGATCAGGTGTCTACGAGCAGTACTTC.

This clonotype has only a few counts. This CDR3 is missing its conserved last phenylalanine or tryptophan, likely due to a read error. The genes are TRBV27 and TRBJ2-7; TRBD1 agrees at 9 bases. Germline V gene sequence: CDR1 MNHEY, CDR2 SMNVEV (reference sequence). This CDR3 spans 13 amino acids. Losses at the gene ends were 4 bases for V and 6 bases for J; bases not matched to a gene: 4. CDR3 in amino acids: CASSSGQGFEQYS. The DNA for the CDR3 is TGTGCCAGCAGTTCCGGACAGGGGTTCGAGCAGTACTCC.

At least ten counts were recorded for this clonotype. The chain couples TRBV6-1 to TRBJ2-7; D is unresolved. CDR1 is MNHNS, CDR2 SASEGT, per germline. Between the trimmed V and J ends, which lost 8 bases and 6 bases, there was a span of 20 bases. This CDR3 contains 14 residues. The CDR3 protein is CASEVMFGSREQYF. The CDR3, as DNA: TGTGCCAGCGAGGTAATGTTTGGGTCTCGCGAGCAGTACTTC.

This clonotype was picked up many times. This chain connects TRBV12-3 or TRBV12-4 to TRBJ2-7; D gene ambiguous. This CDR3 region has 19 residues. V lost 0 bases and J 2 bases, leaving 23 bases between the germline ends. Written as DNA, the CDR3 is TGTGCCAGCAGTTTAGCGCCCCTGCCCACGAGTGAAGGGACCTACGAGCAGTACTTC. Protein product: CASSLAPLPTSEGTYEQYF.

This clonotype has more than one count but fewer than ten. The rearrangement uses TRBV20-1 and TRBJ2-7; 7 bases map to TRBD2. The CDR3 is made up of 14 amino acids. In germline, CDR1 is DFQATT, CDR2 SNEGSKA (reference sequence). The DNA of the CDR3 is TGCAGCAAATTCAGGGCTAGCGGAGATTACGAGCAGTACTTC. Protein product: CSKFRASGDYEQYF.

This clonotype has a count of ten or more. This chain connects TRBV19 to TRBJ1-1; D gene unclear. The CDR3 is made up of 13 amino acids. Germline V gene lookup returns CDR1 LNHDA and CDR2 SQIVND (reference sequence). Trimming stripped 6 bases from V and 0 bases from J, with 8 bases between. The CDR3 sequence is CASSLIVNTEAFF. The DNA of the CDR3 is TGTGCCAGTAGCCTCATAGTGAACACTGAAGCTTTCTTT.

Many counts were recorded for this clonotype. The chain has TRBV10-3 and TRBJ1-5; unclear D gene. Germline CDR1 is ENHRY and CDR2 is SYGVKD. The CDR3 is made up of 13 amino acids. V lost 3 bases and J lost 0, with 3 bases in between. CDR3 in DNA: TGTGCCATCAGTGATTATAGCAATCAGCCCCAGCATTTT. This encodes CAISDYSNQPQHF.

The J gene is TRBJ1-5, the V gene TRBV20-1, with no clear D. This CDR3 is built from 13 residues. The germline gives CDR1 DFQATT, CDR2 SNEGSKA (reference sequence). Trimming took off 1 base at V and 5 bases at J, with 9 bases between the two ends. This CDR3 is CSARAGLHQPQHF. DNA for the CDR3: TGCAGTGCTAGAGCTGGGCTTCATCAGCCCCAGCATTTT.

This sequence joins TRBV19 and TRBJ2-1; 7 bases align to TRBD2. In germline, CDR1 is LNHDA, CDR2 SQIVND (reference sequence). The trim removed 3 bases at V and 8 bases at J, leaving 7 bases unmatched. The CDR3 length is 14 residues. The CDR3 DNA is TGTGCCAGTAGTATGACTAGCCACAGTCATGAGCAGTTCTTC. Residues: CASSMTSHSHEQFF. Complete variable domain (other parts from reference TRBV19 and TRBJ2-1): DGGITQSPKYLFRKEGQNVTLSCEQNLNHDAMYWYRQDPGQGLRLIYYSQIVNDFQKGDIAEGYSVSREKKESFPLTVTSAQKNPTAFYLCASSMTSHSHEQFFGPGTRLTVL.

This clonotype has a single count. This chain joins TRBV7-2 and TRBJ2-7; TRBD2 agrees at 11 bases. Per germline, CDR1 SGHTA and CDR2 FQGNSA. V was pared by 5 bases and J by 7 bases, with 7 bases of the junction left unmatched. This CDR3 spans 14 amino acids. The CDR3: CASSLKRLAGEQYF. The CDR3 coding sequence is TGTGCCAGCAGCCTAAAAAGACTAGCGGGAGAGCAGTACTTC.

The chain uses TRBV7-9 and TRBJ2-2; D gene uncertain. Germline loops: CDR1 SEHNR, CDR2 FQNEAQ (reference sequence). This CDR3 region has 13 residues. V lost 10 bases and J lost 1, with 10 bases in between. The CDR3 sequence: CANIDMNTGELFF. The CDR3 region has the DNA TGTGCCAACATTGACATGAACACCGGGGAGCTGTTTTTT.

This clonotype has ten or more counts. The rearrangement joins TRBV4-2 to TRBJ2-7, with 7 positions matching TRBD2. V was clipped by 0 bases and J by 2 bases; unmatched bases: 4. Germline V gene lookup returns CDR1 LGHNA and CDR2 YNFKEQ. The CDR3 runs 15 residues. Here the CDR3 reads CASSQEGAGPYEQYF. CDR3 nucleotides: TGTGCCAGCAGCCAAGAAGGAGCGGGGCCCTACGAGCAGTACTTC.

This clonotype was recorded many times. V is TRBV20-1 and J is TRBJ2-7, with 9 bases identical to TRBD1. The CDR3 has 14 residues. Germline trimming cut 3 bases from V and 2 bases from J; bases unmatched to any gene: 5. The germline gives CDR1 DFQATT, CDR2 SNEGSKA (reference sequence). CDR3: CSASPGQGAYEQYF. CDR3 nucleotide sequence: TGCAGTGCTAGCCCGGGACAGGGAGCCTACGAGCAGTACTTC.

Comment on this clonotype: This may be a read error: a much more frequent sequence differs by one nucleotide. The V and J genes are TRBV6-2 or TRBV6-3 and TRBJ2-4; D possibly uses TRBD1 or TRBD2 (5 bases each). In germline, CDR1 is MNHEY, CDR2 SVGEGT. The CDR3 length is 13 residues. CDR3 sequence: CASSSGLKTIQCF. For the CDR3, the DNA is TGTGCCAGCAGTTCGGGGCTAAAGACCATTCAGTGCTTC.

The sample holds many counts of this clonotype. The chain couples TRBV14 to TRBJ1-2; D ambiguous. The CDR3 totals 13 residues. V shed 6 bases and J shed 7 bases, with 15 bases lying between them. Germline V lookup: CDR1 SGHDN, CDR2 FVKESK. The CDR3: CASSTLRTSGYTF. Here the CDR3 DNA reads TGTGCCAGCAGTACCCTCCGGACGAGTGGCTACACCTTC.

In this sample, this clonotype turned up many times. The genes are TRBV19 and TRBJ2-7, with 7 bases lining up with TRBD1. This CDR3 region has 16 residues. The V and J ends lost 6 bases and 5 bases, in that order; junction bases with no gene match: 16. Germline V gene lookup returns CDR1 LNHDA and CDR2 SQIVND (reference sequence). CDR3 sequence: CASSRNRAGGMDEQYF. For the CDR3, the DNA is TGTGCCAGTAGCCGAAACCGGGCAGGGGGAATGGACGAGCAGTACTTC. Drawing the rest from reference TRBV19 and TRBJ2-7, the complete variable domain is DGGITQSPKYLFRKEGQNVTLSCEQNLNHDAMYWYRQDPGQGLRLIYYSQIVNDFQKGDIAEGYSVSREKKESFPLTVTSAQKNPTAFYLCASSRNRAGGMDEQYFGPGTRLTVT.

This clonotype has a count of ten or more. The chain recombines TRBV28 with TRBJ2-5; no firm D call. V dropped 6 bases and J dropped 9 bases, with 8 bases sitting between them. The CDR3 is 10 residues long. Looked up from germline, CDR1 is MDHEN and CDR2 is SYDVKM. The CDR3 DNA is TGTGCCAGCAGCGGCGTGGCCCAGTACTTC. It yields the protein CASSGVAQYF.

This clonotype appeared many times. V and J are TRBV30 and TRBJ2-7; TRBD2 agrees at 7 bases. Unmatched junction bases numbered 0, after V lost 4 bases and J lost 3 bases. Germline CDR1 and CDR2: GTSNPN and SVGIG (reference sequence). The CDR3 length is 11 residues. As DNA, the CDR3 is TGTGCCTGGACTAGCGGCTACGAGCAGTACTTC. Protein sequence: CAWTSGYEQYF.

This chain joins TRBV28 and TRBJ2-7; 7 nucleotides match TRBD1. This CDR3 spans 13 amino acids. Trimming cost V 10 bases and J 4 bases; bases outside gene matches: 10. Germline assignment: CDR1 MDHEN and CDR2 SYDVKM. CDR3 amino acids: CATIGQARYEQYF. The CDR3, as DNA: TGTGCCACCATCGGACAGGCTAGGTACGAGCAGTACTTC.

This clonotype was seen at least ten times. The rearrangement links TRBV28 to TRBJ2-5, with D possibly being TRBD1 or TRBD2 (7 bases each). The germline V gene encodes CDR1 MDHEN and CDR2 SYDVKM. This CDR3 spans 14 amino acids. V lost 3 bases to trimming and J lost 11 bases, with 19 bases between them. The DNA for the CDR3 is TGTGCCAGCAGTTTGCCAGGGGGGGCTCGGAGGCAGTACTTC. This codes for CASSLPGGARRQYF. The full variable domain, completed using reference TRBV28 and TRBJ2-5, is DVKVTQSSRYLVKRTGEKVFLECVQDMDHENMFWYRQDPGLGLRLIYFSYDVKMKEKGDIPEGYSVSREKKERFSLILESASTNQTSMYLCASSLPGGARRQYFGPGTRLLVL.

This clonotype was recorded many times. This chain joins TRBV27 and TRBJ2-2; 8 nucleotides match TRBD1. The V and J ends lost 6 bases and 3 bases, in that order; junction bases with no gene match: 6. The CDR3 consists of 15 residues. Looked up from germline, CDR1 is MNHEY and CDR2 is SMNVEV (reference sequence). CDR3 residues: CASRTGERDTGELFF. In DNA form, the CDR3 reads TGTGCCAGCAGGACAGGGGAAAGGGACACCGGGGAGCTGTTTTTT.

This clonotype has ten or more counts. The chain employs TRBV24-1 and TRBJ2-7, with D possibly being TRBD1 (6 bases). Deletions cut 4 bases from V and 0 bases from J, with 6 bases between. The germline V gene has CDR1 KGHDR and CDR2 SFDVKD. There are 13 residues in the CDR3. The CDR3 DNA reads TGTGCCACCAGTGAGGGACACTCCTACGAGCAGTACTTC. It is translated as CATSEGHSYEQYF.